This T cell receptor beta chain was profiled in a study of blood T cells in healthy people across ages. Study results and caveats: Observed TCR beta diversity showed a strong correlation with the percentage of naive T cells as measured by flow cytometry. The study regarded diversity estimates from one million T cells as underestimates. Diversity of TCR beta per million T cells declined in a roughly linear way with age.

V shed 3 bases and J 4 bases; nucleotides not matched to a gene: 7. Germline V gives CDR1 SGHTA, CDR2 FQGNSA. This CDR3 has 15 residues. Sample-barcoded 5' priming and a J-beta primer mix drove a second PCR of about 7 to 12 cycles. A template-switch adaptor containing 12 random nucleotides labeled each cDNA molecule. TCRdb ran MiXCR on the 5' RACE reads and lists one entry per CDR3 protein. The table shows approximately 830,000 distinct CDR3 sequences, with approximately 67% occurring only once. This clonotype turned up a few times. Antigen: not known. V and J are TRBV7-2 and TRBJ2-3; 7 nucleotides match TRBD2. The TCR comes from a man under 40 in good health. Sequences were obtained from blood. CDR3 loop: CASSFRTSPADTQYF. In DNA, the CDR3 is TGTGCCAGCAGCTTTAGGACTAGTCCGGCAGATACGCAGTATTTT. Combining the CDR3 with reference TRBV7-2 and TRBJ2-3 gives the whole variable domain GAGVSQSPSNKVTEKGKDVELRCDPISGHTALYWYRQSLGQGLEFLIYFQGNSAPDKSGLPSDRFSAERTGGSVSTLTIQRTQQEDSAVYLCASSFRTSPADTQYFGPGTRLTVL.